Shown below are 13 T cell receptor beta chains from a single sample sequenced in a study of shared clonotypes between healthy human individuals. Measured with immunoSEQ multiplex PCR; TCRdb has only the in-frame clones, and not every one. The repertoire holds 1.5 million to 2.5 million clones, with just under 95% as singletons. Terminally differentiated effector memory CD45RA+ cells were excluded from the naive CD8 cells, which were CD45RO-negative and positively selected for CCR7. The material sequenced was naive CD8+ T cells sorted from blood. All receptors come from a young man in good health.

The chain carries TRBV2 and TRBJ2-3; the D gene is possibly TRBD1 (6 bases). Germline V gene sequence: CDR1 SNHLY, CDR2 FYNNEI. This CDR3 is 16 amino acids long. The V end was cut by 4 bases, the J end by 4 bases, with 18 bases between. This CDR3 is CASSGGTPIGPDTQYF. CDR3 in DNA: TGTGCCAGCAGTGGGGGGACACCTATTGGCCCAGATACGCAGTATTTT.

The CDR3 protein is CASSAQIGTGVGVGYNEQFF. Here the CDR3 DNA reads TGTGCCAGCAGCGCCCAAATCGGGACAGGGGTAGGAGTCGGCTACAATGAGCAGTTCTTC. The V call is TRBV13, the J call TRBJ2-1, with TRBD1 identical over 10 bases. V lost 5 bases and J lost 3; bases outside the gene matches: 19. Germline CDR1 PRHDT, CDR2 FYEKMQ (reference sequence). CDR3 length: 20 amino acids. The whole variable domain, remainder taken from reference TRBV13 and TRBJ2-1, is AAGVIQSPRHLIKEKRETATLKCYPIPRHDTVYWYQQGPGQDPQFLISFYEKMQSDKGSIPDRFSAQQFSDYHSELNMSSLELGDSALYFCASSAQIGTGVGVGYNEQFFGPGTRLTVL.

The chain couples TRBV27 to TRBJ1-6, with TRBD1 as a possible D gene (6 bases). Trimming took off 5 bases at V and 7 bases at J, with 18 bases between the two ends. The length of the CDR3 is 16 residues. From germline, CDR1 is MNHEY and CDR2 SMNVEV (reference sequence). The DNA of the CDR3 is TGTGCCAGCAGTCCCCGGGACAATCTATTCAATTCACCCCTCCACTTT. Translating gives CASSPRDNLFNSPLHF.

Written as DNA, the CDR3 is TGCAGCGGAACGGGACTAGCGGCGCCGTACGAGCAGTACTTC. Its protein is CSGTGLAAPYEQYF. This chain uses TRBV29-1 with TRBJ2-7; 11 positions agree with TRBD2. V trimming: 7 bases; J trimming: 4 bases; junction bases outside the gene matches: 9. The CDR3 extends over 14 amino acids. Germline V lookup: CDR1 SQVTM, CDR2 ANQGSEA.

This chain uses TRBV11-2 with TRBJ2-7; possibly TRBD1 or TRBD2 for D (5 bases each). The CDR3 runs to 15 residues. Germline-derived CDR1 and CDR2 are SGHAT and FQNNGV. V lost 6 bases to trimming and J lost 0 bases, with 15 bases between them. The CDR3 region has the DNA TGTGCCAGCAGTCCACATGGGGGAAGCTCCTACGAGCAGTACTTC. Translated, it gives CASSPHGGSSYEQYF.

In DNA, the CDR3 is TGTGCCAGCAGGAGAATGGGCGAGCAGTACTTC. This encodes CASRRMGEQYF. The V gene is TRBV11-2, the J gene TRBJ2-7; D gene uncertain. Germline V gene data show CDR1 as SGHAT and CDR2 as FQNNGV. CDR3 length equals 11 residues. Deletions cut 6 bases from V and 6 bases from J, with 9 bases between.

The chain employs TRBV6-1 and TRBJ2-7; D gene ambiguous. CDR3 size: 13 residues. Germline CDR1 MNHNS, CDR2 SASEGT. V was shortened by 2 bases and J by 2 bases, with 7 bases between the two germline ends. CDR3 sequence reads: CASSEYSTYEQYF. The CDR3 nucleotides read TGTGCCAGCAGTGAATATTCTACCTACGAGCAGTACTTC.

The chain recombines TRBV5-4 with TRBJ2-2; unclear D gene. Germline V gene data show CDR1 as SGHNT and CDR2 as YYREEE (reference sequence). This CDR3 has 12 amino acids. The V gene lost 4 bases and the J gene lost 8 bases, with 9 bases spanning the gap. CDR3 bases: TGTGCCAGCAGCGACGATACAGGGGAGCTGTTTTTT. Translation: CASSDDTGELFF.

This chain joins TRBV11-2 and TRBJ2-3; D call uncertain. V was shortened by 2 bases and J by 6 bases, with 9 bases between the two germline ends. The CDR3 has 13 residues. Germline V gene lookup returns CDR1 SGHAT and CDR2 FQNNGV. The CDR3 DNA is TGTGCCAGCAGCTTATCACTCCCCGATACGCAGTATTTT. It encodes CASSLSLPDTQYF.

The CDR3 spells CASSIGIEKLFF. The CDR3 DNA follows: TGTGCCAGTAGTATCGGGATTGAAAAACTGTTTTTT. The V and J genes are TRBV19 and TRBJ1-4; D ambiguous. V lost 3 bases, J lost 7 bases, and 6 bases lay in between. Germline V gene sequence: CDR1 LNHDA, CDR2 SQIVND (reference sequence). This CDR3 is 12 amino acids long.

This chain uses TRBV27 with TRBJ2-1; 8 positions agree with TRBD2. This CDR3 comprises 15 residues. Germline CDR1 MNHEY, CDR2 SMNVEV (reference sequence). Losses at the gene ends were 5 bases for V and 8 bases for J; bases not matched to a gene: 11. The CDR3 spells CASSDGTSGSHEQFF. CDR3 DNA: TGTGCCAGCAGTGATGGGACTAGTGGTTCCCATGAGCAGTTCTTC.

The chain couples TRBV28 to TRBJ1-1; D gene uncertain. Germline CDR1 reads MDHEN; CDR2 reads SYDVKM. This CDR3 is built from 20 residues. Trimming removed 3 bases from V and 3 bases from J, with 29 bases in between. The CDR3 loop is CASSFFGAETTTSDHTEAFF. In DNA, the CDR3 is TGTGCCAGCAGTTTCTTTGGCGCGGAGACCACGACTTCCGACCACACTGAAGCTTTCTTT.

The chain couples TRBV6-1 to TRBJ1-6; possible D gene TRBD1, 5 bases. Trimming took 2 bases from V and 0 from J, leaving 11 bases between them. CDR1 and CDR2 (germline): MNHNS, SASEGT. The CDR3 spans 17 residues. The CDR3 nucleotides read TGTGCCAGCAGTGAATGGGGGAAGCTCTCCTATAATTCACCCCTCCACTTT. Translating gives CASSEWGKLSYNSPLHF.